One sample yielded the 4 T cell receptor beta chains listed below, sequenced in a study of PD-L1 blockade in urothelial cancer (dated by TCRdb to between 2016 and 2019). This specimen's time point label, interpreted: peripheral blood 6 weeks after treatment start. The protocol used for the library was the immunoSEQ multiplex PCR assay. TCRdb holds this immuneACCESS table with in-frame rearrangements only. Some clones are missing; in checked studies, unresolved V genes explain under half, and the rest has no known cause. This sample lists around 110,000 clones; approximately 90% were detected once. The ten largest account for 1.7% of the sample. The material was PBMCs, obtained around atezolizumab (anti-PD-L1) treatment. These TCRs come from a man aged 60-69 years with urothelial cancer.

This rearrangement joins TRBV11-2 to TRBJ2-5, with 14 nucleotides matching TRBD2. With 5 bases clipped from V and 5 bases from J, the junction kept 10 bases outside the gene matches. Germline V gene data show CDR1 as SGHAT and CDR2 as FQNNGV. The CDR3 extends over 17 amino acids. CDR3 amino acids: CASSLGTSGGHDETQYF. CDR3 DNA: TGTGCCAGCAGCCTAGGGACTAGCGGGGGTCACGACGAGACCCAGTACTTC.

This clone was recorded once. This chain links TRBV28 with TRBJ2-7; 7 nucleotides line up with TRBD1. After removal of 7 bases from V and 2 bases from J, the junction contained 5 bases not matched to a gene. Germline V gives CDR1 MDHEN, CDR2 SYDVKM. This CDR3 has 13 residues. The CDR3 DNA reads as TGTGCCAGCACTTTGGGACAGACCTACGAGCAGTACTTC. It yields the protein CASTLGQTYEQYF.

V usage is TRBV9 and J usage is TRBJ2-3, with TRBD2 as a possible D gene (6 bases). There are 16 residues in the CDR3. In germline, CDR1 is SGDLS, CDR2 YYNGEE. The germline V and J ends were trimmed by 2 bases and 2 bases, with 15 bases remaining between them. CDR3 sequence reads: CASSVSGSGFTDTQYF. CDR3 in DNA: TGTGCCAGCAGCGTTTCTGGTAGCGGATTCACAGATACGCAGTATTTT.

The chain combines TRBV28 with TRBJ2-2; 9 bases are a match to TRBD2. V trimming: 4 bases; J trimming: 1 base; junction bases outside the gene matches: 10. CDR1 and CDR2 (germline): MDHEN, SYDVKM. CDR3 length: 18 residues. CDR3 region: CASSSGAAGGLNTGELFF. CDR3 in DNA: TGTGCCAGCAGTTCGGGAGCAGCGGGGGGATTGAACACCGGGGAGCTGTTTTTT.